The 18 T cell receptor beta chains below were found in one sample sequenced in a study of blood T cells in healthy people across ages. For the second PCR, which ran for 7 to 11 cycles, a sample-barcoded 5' primer and a J-beta primer mix were used. In TCRdb, the 5' RACE reads were re-called with MiXCR into one record per CDR3 protein. The repertoire holds approximately 900,000 distinct CDR3 sequences, with 40% to 60% as singletons. Material: blood. Source of these receptors: a man aged 30-40 years in good health.

The chain employs TRBV9 and TRBJ2-7; D not resolved. The germline V gene encodes CDR1 SGDLS and CDR2 YYNGEE. The V gene lost 0 bases and the J gene lost 2 bases, with 9 bases spanning the gap. There are 14 residues in the CDR3. The CDR3: CASSVATGPYEQYF. CDR3 DNA sequence: TGTGCCAGCAGCGTAGCCACCGGGCCCTACGAGCAGTACTTC.

The rearrangement joins TRBV4-2 to TRBJ2-1, with 8 bases lining up with TRBD1. The V segment lost 0 bases and the J segment 5 bases; nucleotides outside the gene matches: 3. Germline V gene lookup returns CDR1 LGHNA and CDR2 YNFKEQ. This CDR3 comprises 15 residues. The CDR3 DNA follows: TGTGCCAGCAGCCAAGATCGCAGGGGGCACAATGAGCAGTTCTTC. It is translated as CASSQDRRGHNEQFF.

This clonotype was recorded only once. This chain uses TRBV7-3 with TRBJ2-1, with a possible D match to TRBD1 (5 bases). With 5 bases removed from V and 6 bases from J, the gap between germline ends came to 11 bases. CDR1 is SGHTA and CDR2 is FQGTGA in the germline V gene. This CDR3 has 13 residues. The CDR3 bases are TGTGCCAGCAGCCCTACAGGCCCCAATGAGCAGTTCTTC. Translating it yields CASSPTGPNEQFF.

This clonotype has a handful of counts. The V and J genes are TRBV7-2 and TRBJ1-6; D gene uncertain. The CDR3 is 15 residues long. V lost 5 bases and J 8 bases, leaving 16 bases between the germline ends. Per germline, CDR1 SGHTA and CDR2 FQGNSA. The CDR3, as DNA: TGTGCCAGCAGCCCTGGACGGGAGGCGTATTCACCCCTCCACTTT. This translates into CASSPGREAYSPLHF.

CDR3 amino acids: CASSEDRGRPSNYGYTF. The CDR3 nucleotides are TGTGCCAGCAGTGAAGACAGGGGAAGGCCATCTAACTATGGCTACACCTTC. The chain uses TRBV6-1 and TRBJ1-2, with TRBD1 matching over 7 bases. The CDR3 extends over 17 amino acids. CDR1 is MNHNS, CDR2 SASEGT, per germline. Losses at the gene ends were 1 base for V and 0 bases for J; bases not matched to a gene: 8.

The rearrangement links TRBV13 to TRBJ2-1, with D maybe TRBD2 (5 bases). The V gene's germline CDR1 is PRHDT and CDR2 FYEKMQ (reference sequence). The length of the CDR3 is 16 residues. V was cut by 4 bases and J by 7 bases, with 20 bases left in between. The CDR3 nucleotides read TGTGCCAGCAGCTCCCCACGCCAGCCACGAGGGAATGAGCAGTTCTTC. As protein: CASSSPRQPRGNEQFF. Full variable domain (remainder filled in from reference TRBV13 and TRBJ2-1): AAGVIQSPRHLIKEKRETATLKCYPIPRHDTVYWYQQGPGQDPQFLISFYEKMQSDKGSIPDRFSAQQFSDYHSELNMSSLELGDSALYFCASSSPRQPRGNEQFFGPGTRLTVL.

V gene TRBV7-9 combines with J gene TRBJ2-7, with D maybe TRBD2 (5 bases). The closer fit of TRBJ2-5 to the DNA end suggests the J call may be wrong. This CDR3 spans 14 amino acids. In germline, CDR1 is SEHNR, CDR2 FQNEAQ (reference sequence). The CDR3 DNA is TGTGCCAGCAGCTTAACCCAGACGGGGGAGACCCAGTACTTC. This translates into CASSLTQTGETQYF.

The V and J genes are TRBV20-1 and TRBJ2-6; D unclear. Germline V gene data show CDR1 as DFQATT and CDR2 as SNEGSKA (reference sequence). The V gene lost 6 bases and the J gene lost 0 bases, with 9 bases spanning the gap. The CDR3 covers 14 residues. In nucleotides, the CDR3 is TGCAGTGCGGGTCCTAGCTCTGGGGCCAACGTCCTGACTTTC. Amino acid sequence: CSAGPSSGANVLTF.

This clonotype was detected only a few times. This chain connects TRBV29-1 to TRBJ2-1, with TRBD2 identical over 11 bases. The CDR3 covers 15 residues. J gave up 10 bases and V 1 base, and 9 bases lay outside the gene matches. Germline assignment: CDR1 SQVTM and CDR2 ANQGSEA. This chain's CDR3 is CSVEGGLAGGNEQFF. In DNA form, the CDR3 reads TGCAGCGTTGAAGGGGGCCTAGCGGGGGGAAACGAGCAGTTCTTC.

The genes are TRBV4-1 and TRBJ2-3, with 7 nucleotides matching TRBD1. The V gene's germline CDR1 is MGHRA and CDR2 YSYEKL. Losses at the gene ends were 0 bases for V and 4 bases for J; bases not matched to a gene: 10. The CDR3 is 17 residues long. The CDR3 sequence: CASSQDPGQPYADTQYF. CDR3 DNA: TGCGCCAGCAGCCAAGATCCGGGACAGCCTTACGCAGATACGCAGTATTTT.

The chain links TRBV27 to TRBJ1-2, with 7 bases that match TRBD1. CDR1 and CDR2 (germline): MNHEY, SMNVEV (reference sequence). This CDR3 is 16 amino acids long. Germline trimming cut 3 bases from V and 6 bases from J; bases unmatched to any gene: 13. The CDR3 nucleotides read TGTGCCAGCAGTTTCGTGGGTAGACAGGGTCGGAATGGCTACACCTTC. The encoded protein is CASSFVGRQGRNGYTF.

CDR3 nucleotides: TGCGCCAGCAGCTTTAGCGGGTCGGATACGCAGTATTTT. It specifies CASSFSGSDTQYF. This sequence joins TRBV5-1 and TRBJ2-3; 7 nucleotides align to TRBD2. V lost 2 bases to trimming and J lost 6 bases; unmatched junction nucleotides: 3. The CDR3 extends over 13 amino acids. CDR1 and CDR2 (germline): SGHRS, YFSETQ.

This clonotype has a count of ten or more. The chain uses TRBV4-1 and TRBJ2-7; TRBD1 agrees at 7 bases. This CDR3 is 13 amino acids long. Unmatched junction bases numbered 5, after V lost 5 bases and J lost 4 bases. Germline V lookup: CDR1 MGHRA, CDR2 YSYEKL. The CDR3 protein is CASSFDREYEQYF. Here the CDR3 DNA reads TGCGCCAGCAGCTTCGACAGGGAATACGAGCAGTACTTC.

Worth noting for this clonotype: A junction end diverges from the germline sequence, so it may reflect a read error. V gene TRBV24-1 combines with J gene TRBJ2-3; TRBD2 aligns across 15 bases. The length of the CDR3 is 17 residues. Germline values: CDR1 KGHDR, CDR2 SFDVKD. DNA of the CDR3: TGTGCCACCAGTGAAGGACTAGCGGGGGGGCTTGGAGATGCGCAGTATTTT. Translating it yields CATSEGLAGGLGDAQYF.

In its sample, this clonotype was seen once. The chain recombines TRBV6-5 with TRBJ1-4, with 7 bases fitting TRBD1. J lost 6 bases, V lost 3 bases, and 7 bases had no gene match. The CDR3 covers 15 residues. Germline CDR1 reads MNHEY; CDR2 reads SVGAGI. The CDR3 nucleotides read TGTGCCAGCAGTTATCTCAACGACAGGGATGAAAAACTGTTTTTT. It is translated as CASSYLNDRDEKLFF.

The V and J genes are TRBV28 and TRBJ2-2, with D possibly TRBD2 on 6 matching bases. This CDR3 comprises 17 residues. Deletions cut 7 bases from V and 4 bases from J, with 22 bases between. The germline V gene has CDR1 MDHEN and CDR2 SYDVKM. This CDR3 is CASIGLSSAGRTGELFF. In DNA, the CDR3 is TGTGCCAGCATCGGGCTTTCGTCCGCGGGGCGCACCGGGGAGCTGTTTTTT.

The chain carries TRBV5-1 and TRBJ2-5, with D perhaps TRBD1 (6 bases). Per germline, CDR1 SGHRS and CDR2 YFSETQ. Between the trimmed V and J ends, which lost 3 bases and 0 bases, there was a span of 12 bases. CDR3 length: 15 residues. Here the CDR3 reads CASSYTTGHQETQYF. CDR3 in DNA: TGCGCCAGCAGCTACACTACAGGGCACCAAGAGACCCAGTACTTC.

This rearrangement joins TRBV28 to TRBJ2-5, with unresolved D. The end of the DNA aligns better with TRBJ2-7, so the J call may be wrong. CDR3 length equals 13 residues. Germline V gives CDR1 MDHEN, CDR2 SYDVKM. DNA for the CDR3: TGTGCCAGCAGTTTCGGCAACGAGGACGAGCAGTACTTC. Translated, it gives CASSFGNEDEQYF.